A selection of T cell receptor beta chains follows, all from one sample in a study of CD8 T cells in Susac syndrome. From the immunoSEQ multiplex PCR reads, TCRdb called clonotypes with MiXCR, one entry per CDR3 protein. The sample shows roughly 110,000 distinct CDR3 sequences, about nine tenths of them seen only once. What was sequenced was CD4+ T cells from PBMCs. These receptor sequences come from a human donor in good health. The CDR3 runs from the conserved cysteine through the conserved F or W. D genes are given only for firm matches. Size values are once, few and many counts, or a class for expanded clones, and some rows have none.

>TRBJ1-1|.|.|TRBV29-1
TGCAGCGTTTCGACCGTCCTGAACACTGAAGCTTTCTTT
CSVSTVLNTEAFF
>TRBJ1-2|TRBD1|.|TRBV18
TGTGCCAGCTCCCTCCTTCCCGGGACAGGGGATACCTATGGCTACACCTTC
CASSLLPGTGDTYGYTF
>TRBJ2-5|TRBD2|.|TRBV4-1
TGCGCCAGCAGCCAAGTGTCAGCGGGAGGGCCGCAAGAGACCCAGTACTTC
CASSQVSAGGPQETQYF
>TRBJ1-1|.|.|TRBV20-1
TGCAGTGCGGCCGGGGACTCCTCCCAAAGGTCTGAAGCTTTCTTT
CSAAGDSSQRSEAFF
>TRBJ2-2|.|.|TRBV19
TGTGCCAGTAGGGGAAGGGCAGGGTACACCGGGGAGCTGTTTTTT
CASRGRAGYTGELFF
>TRBJ1-2|.|.|TRBV6-2/TRBV6-3
TGTGCCAGCAGCGAACTCCAGTATGGCTACACCTTC
CASSELQYGYTF
>TRBJ1-2|.|.|TRBV27
TGTGCCAGCAGTTCGGGAGGGGGGGTCTATGGCTACACCTTC
CASSSGGGVYGYTF
>TRBJ2-7|.|.|TRBV4-1
TGCGCCAGCAGCCGGCTCGGGTTAGTTTCCTACGAGCAGTACTTC
CASSRLGLVSYEQYF
>TRBJ2-3|.|.|TRBV7-3
TGTGCCAGCAGCTTTTCCAGTAGCACAGATACGCAGTATTTT
CASSFSSSTDTQYF
>TRBJ2-3|.|.|TRBV7-9
TGTGCCAGCAGCTTAGCTACTGGCGTGGGGCTTACAGATACGCAGTATTTT
CASSLATGVGLTDTQYF
>TRBJ2-3|TRBD2|.|TRBV20-1
TGCAGTTTTCCCACTAGCGGGAGAACAGATACGCAGTATTTT
CSFPTSGRTDTQYF
>TRBJ2-7|.|.|TRBV23-1
TGCGCCAGCAGTCAATCGAGGGAACATCGAACCTACGAGCAGTACTTC
CASSQSREHRTYEQYF
>TRBJ2-7|TRBD1|.|TRBV7-2
TGTGCCAGCAGCTTAACAGGGGAAATCTACGAGCAGTACTTC
CASSLTGEIYEQYF
>TRBJ1-1|.|once|TRBV2
TGTGCCAGCAGTGGAATGGGAGGGAAGGTGAACACTGAAGCTTTCTTT
CASSGMGGKVNTEAFF
>TRBJ2-1|TRBD2|.|TRBV5-1
TGCGCCAGCAGTCCACTAGCGGGAGGTTTCGGGAGGGAAAATGAGCAGTTCTTC
CASSPLAGGFGRENEQFF
>TRBJ2-6|.|.|TRBV6-1
TGTGCCAGCAGTGACAACTCTGGGGCCAACGTCCTGACTTTC
CASSDNSGANVLTF
>TRBJ1-6|.|.|TRBV28
TGTGCCAGCAGTCCGACCGGGACCCCTGGGTCACCCCTCCACTTT
CASSPTGTPGSPLHF
>TRBJ1-2|TRBD1|once|TRBV19
TGTGCCAGTCGCCGCGGACAGGGGACCAACTATGGCTACACCTTC
CASRRGQGTNYGYTF
>TRBJ2-2|TRBD1|.|TRBV20-1
TGCAGTGCTCCCCGGACAGGGAGGACCGGGGAGCTGTTTTTT
CSAPRTGRTGELFF
>TRBJ2-2|.|.|TRBV6-2/TRBV6-3
TGTGCCAGCACCAGGGCTAGTCTCGGGACCGGGGAGCTGTTTTTT
CASTRASLGTGELFF
>TRBJ1-1|.|.|TRBV4-3
TGCGCCAGCAGCCAAGATGGACTACTGGGAACTGAAGCTTTCTTT
CASSQDGLLGTEAFF
>TRBJ1-1|TRBD1|.|TRBV18
TGTGCCAGCTCACGCTTAGACAGGGGATCGAACACTGAAGCTTTCTTT
CASSRLDRGSNTEAFF
>TRBJ1-6|TRBD1|.|TRBV19
TGTGCCAGTAGTCCTAACCGGGACAGGAACTATAATTCACCCCTCCACTTT
CASSPNRDRNYNSPLHF
>TRBJ1-1|.|.|TRBV12-3/TRBV12-4
TGTGCCAGCACCGTACGTCCCGCGAACACTGAAGCTTTCTTT
CASTVRPANTEAFF
>TRBJ2-2|.|once|TRBV29-1
TGCAGCGTAATCGAGGCCCGATCAGGGGAGCTGTTTTTT
CSVIEARSGELFF
>TRBJ1-2|.|once|TRBV6-6
TGTGCCACCGCTCCTGGCTACACCTTC
CATAPGYTF
>TRBJ2-4|.|.|TRBV5-1
TGCGCCAGCAGCTTGGCCGGCCGGAGCATTCAGTACTTC
CASSLAGRSIQYF
>TRBJ2-7|.|once|TRBV15
TGTGCCACCAGCAGCCCCGGACAGCGAGAGTTCGAGCAGTACTTC
CATSSPGQREFEQYF
>TRBJ2-1|.|once|TRBV4-2
TGTGCCAGCAGCCAAGATCCGCTAGCTCAAGCCAATGAGCAGTTCTTC
CASSQDPLAQANEQFF